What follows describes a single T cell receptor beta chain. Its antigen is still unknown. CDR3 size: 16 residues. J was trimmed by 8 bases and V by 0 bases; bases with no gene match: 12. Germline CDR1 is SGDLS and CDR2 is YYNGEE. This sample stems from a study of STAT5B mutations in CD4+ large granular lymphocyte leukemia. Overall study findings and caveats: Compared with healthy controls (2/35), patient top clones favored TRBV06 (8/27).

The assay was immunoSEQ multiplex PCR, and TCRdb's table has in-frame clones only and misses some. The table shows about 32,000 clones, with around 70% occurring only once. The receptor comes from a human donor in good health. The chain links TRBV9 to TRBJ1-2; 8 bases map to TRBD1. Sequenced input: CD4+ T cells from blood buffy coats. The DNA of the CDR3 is TGTGCCAGCAGCGTAGGATCGGCAGGGGGCTTAGGGGGCTACACCTTC. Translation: CASSVGSAGGLGGYTF.